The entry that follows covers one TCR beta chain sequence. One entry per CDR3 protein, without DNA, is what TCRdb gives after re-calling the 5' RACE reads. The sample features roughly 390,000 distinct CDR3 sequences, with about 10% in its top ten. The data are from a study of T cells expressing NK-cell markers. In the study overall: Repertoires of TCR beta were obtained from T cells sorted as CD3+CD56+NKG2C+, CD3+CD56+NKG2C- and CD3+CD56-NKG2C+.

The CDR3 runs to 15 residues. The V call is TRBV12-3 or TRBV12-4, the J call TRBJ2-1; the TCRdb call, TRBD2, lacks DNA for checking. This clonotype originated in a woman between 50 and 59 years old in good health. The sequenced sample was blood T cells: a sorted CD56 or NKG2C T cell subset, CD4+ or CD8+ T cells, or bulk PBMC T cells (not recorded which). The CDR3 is CASSLEAGGLGEQFF.